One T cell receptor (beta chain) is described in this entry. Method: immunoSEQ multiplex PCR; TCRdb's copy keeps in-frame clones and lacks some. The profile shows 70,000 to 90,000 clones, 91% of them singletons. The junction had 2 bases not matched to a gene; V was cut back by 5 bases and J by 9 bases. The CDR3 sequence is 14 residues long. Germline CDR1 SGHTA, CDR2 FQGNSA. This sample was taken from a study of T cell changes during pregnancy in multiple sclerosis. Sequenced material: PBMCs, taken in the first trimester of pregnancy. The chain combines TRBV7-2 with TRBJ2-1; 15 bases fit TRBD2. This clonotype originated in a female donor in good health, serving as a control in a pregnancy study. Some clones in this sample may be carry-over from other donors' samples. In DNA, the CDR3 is TGTGCCAGCAGCGGGACTAGCGGGAGGAGTGAGCAGTTCTTC. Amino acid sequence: CASSGTSGRSEQFF.